This TCR beta chain appears in the sequencing data of a study of blood T cell repertoires in COVID-19. Study at large: Material from acute and convalescent COVID-19 was sourced from the United States, Italy and Spain. Nucleic acid was either cDNA or gDNA, and it came from T cells, B-cell-depleted T cells, or PBMCs.

Seattle participants joined during active infection and were tracked over time. The CDR3 has 16 amino acids. CDR1 MGHRA and CDR2 YSYEKL come from the germline V gene. V trimming: 3 bases; J trimming: 7 bases; junction bases outside the gene matches: 8. Original methodology: Quantification of nucleated cells was approximated via reference gene primer amplification. Produced via immunoSEQ multiplex PCR; TCRdb's table is partial and in-frame only. V and J calls and clone size are copied from that table; D and trimming were computed from the DNA. The top ten hold 3.9% of the sample, which has about 350,000 clones, about nine tenths seen once. This clone has a handful of counts.

The material sequenced was peripheral blood. The chain couples TRBV4-1 to TRBJ1-5, with TRBD1 identical over 11 bases. The sequence came from a woman in her sixties or seventies with COVID-19, enrolled during active disease. CDR3 nucleotide sequence: TGCGCCAGCAGCCACGACGGACAGGGGGCTAGGCAGCCCCAGCATTTT. Translation gives CASSHDGQGARQPQHF.